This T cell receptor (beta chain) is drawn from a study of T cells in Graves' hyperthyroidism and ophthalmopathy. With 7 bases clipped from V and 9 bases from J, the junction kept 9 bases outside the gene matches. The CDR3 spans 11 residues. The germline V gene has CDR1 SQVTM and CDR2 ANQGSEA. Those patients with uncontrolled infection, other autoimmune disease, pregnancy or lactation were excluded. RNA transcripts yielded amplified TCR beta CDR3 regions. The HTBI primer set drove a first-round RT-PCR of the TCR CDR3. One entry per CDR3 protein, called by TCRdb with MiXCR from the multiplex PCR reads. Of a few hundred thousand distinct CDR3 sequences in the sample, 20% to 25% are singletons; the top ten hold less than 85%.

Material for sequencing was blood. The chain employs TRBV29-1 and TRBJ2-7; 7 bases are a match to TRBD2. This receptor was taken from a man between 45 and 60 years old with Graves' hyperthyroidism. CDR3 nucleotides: TGCAGCGCATCGGACGGCGGGGGGCAGTACTTC. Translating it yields CSASDGGGQYF.